Presented here are 2 T cell receptor beta chains from one specimen sequenced in a study of T cell responses to AZD1222 COVID-19 vaccine. Here immunoSEQ multiplex PCR was the method, and the copy in TCRdb shows in-frame clones only, minus some. The sample consists of roughly 150,000 clones, 80% to 95% of them appearing once. The sample consisted of peripheral blood, taken on day 0 of AZD1222 vaccination. These receptors were obtained from an adult in good health.

The chain carries TRBV6-5 and TRBJ2-7; D is undetermined. Germline loops: CDR1 MNHEY, CDR2 SVGAGI. This CDR3 spans 12 amino acids. The ends were cut back, 5 bases at V and 5 bases at J, with 10 bases in the middle. In DNA form, the CDR3 reads TGTGCCAGCAGTATCTCTAGGGACGAGCAGTACTTC. Translated, it gives CASSISRDEQYF.

The chain links TRBV7-3 to TRBJ1-6; a possible D gene is TRBD1 (5 bases). Germline lookup yields CDR1 SGHTA and CDR2 FQGTGA. CDR3 length equals 16 residues. Trimming took 1 base from V and 9 from J, leaving 16 bases between them. The CDR3 is CASSLNAGGIISPLHF. CDR3 DNA sequence: TGTGCCAGCAGCTTAAACGCGGGGGGGATTATTTCACCCCTCCACTTT.